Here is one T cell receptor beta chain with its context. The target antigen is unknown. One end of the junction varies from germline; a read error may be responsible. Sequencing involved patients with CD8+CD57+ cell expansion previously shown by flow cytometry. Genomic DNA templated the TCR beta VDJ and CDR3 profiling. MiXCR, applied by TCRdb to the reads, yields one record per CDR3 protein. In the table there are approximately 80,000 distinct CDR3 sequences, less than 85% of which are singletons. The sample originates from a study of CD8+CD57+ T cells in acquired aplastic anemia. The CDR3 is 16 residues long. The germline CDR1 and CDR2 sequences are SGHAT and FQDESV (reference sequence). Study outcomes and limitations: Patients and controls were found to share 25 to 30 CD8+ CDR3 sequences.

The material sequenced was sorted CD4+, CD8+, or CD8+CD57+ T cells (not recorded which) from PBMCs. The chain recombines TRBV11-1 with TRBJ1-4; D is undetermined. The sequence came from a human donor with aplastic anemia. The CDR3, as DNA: TGTGTCAGCAGCCCACAACGGAGTAGAACTAATGAAAAACTGTTTTTT. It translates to CVSSPQRSRTNEKLFF.